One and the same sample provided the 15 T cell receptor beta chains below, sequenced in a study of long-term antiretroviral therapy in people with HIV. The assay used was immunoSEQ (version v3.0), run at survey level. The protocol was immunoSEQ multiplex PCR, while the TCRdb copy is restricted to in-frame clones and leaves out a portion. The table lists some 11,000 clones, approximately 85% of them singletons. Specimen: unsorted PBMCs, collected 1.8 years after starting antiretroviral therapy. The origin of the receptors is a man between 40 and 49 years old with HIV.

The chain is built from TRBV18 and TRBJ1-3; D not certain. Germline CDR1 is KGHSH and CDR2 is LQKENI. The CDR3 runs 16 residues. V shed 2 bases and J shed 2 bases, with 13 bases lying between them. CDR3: CASSPGRVGAGNTIYF. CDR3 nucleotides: TGTGCCAGCTCACCAGGAAGGGTAGGAGCTGGAAACACCATATATTTT.

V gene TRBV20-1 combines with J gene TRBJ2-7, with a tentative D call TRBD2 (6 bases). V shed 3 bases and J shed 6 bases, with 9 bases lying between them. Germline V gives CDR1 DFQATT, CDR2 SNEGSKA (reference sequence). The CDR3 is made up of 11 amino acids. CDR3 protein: CSASPGVEQYF. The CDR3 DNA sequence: TGCAGTGCTAGTCCGGGGGTCGAGCAGTACTTC.

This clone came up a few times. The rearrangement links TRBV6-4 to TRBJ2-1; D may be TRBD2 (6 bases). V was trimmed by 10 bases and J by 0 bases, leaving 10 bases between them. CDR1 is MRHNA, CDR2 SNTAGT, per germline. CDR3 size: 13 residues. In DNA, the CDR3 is TGTGCCACTTCTAGCGACTCCTACAATGAGCAGTTCTTC. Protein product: CATSSDSYNEQFF.

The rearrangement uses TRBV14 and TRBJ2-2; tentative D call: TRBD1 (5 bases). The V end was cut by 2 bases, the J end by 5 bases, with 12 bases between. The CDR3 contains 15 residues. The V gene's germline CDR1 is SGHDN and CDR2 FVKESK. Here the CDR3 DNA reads TGTGCCAGCAGCCAAACCAGGGTGGAGACCGGGGAGCTGTTTTTT. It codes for CASSQTRVETGELFF.

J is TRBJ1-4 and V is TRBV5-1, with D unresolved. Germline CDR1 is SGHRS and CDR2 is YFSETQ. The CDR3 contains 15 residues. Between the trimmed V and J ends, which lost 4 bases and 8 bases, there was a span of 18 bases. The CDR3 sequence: CASSPVAGPMEKLFF. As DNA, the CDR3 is TGCGCCAGCAGCCCCGTGGCAGGCCCCATGGAAAAACTGTTTTTT.

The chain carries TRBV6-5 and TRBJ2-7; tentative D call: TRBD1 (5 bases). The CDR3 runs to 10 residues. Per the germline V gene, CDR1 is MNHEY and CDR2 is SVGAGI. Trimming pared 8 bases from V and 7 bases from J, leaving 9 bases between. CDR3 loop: CASQGDEQYF. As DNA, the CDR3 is TGTGCCAGCCAGGGCGATGAGCAGTACTTC.

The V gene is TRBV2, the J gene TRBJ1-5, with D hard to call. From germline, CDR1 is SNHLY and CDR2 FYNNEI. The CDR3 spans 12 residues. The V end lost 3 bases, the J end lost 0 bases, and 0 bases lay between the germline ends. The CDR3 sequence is CASSDSNQPQHF. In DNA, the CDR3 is TGTGCCAGCAGTGATAGCAATCAGCCCCAGCATTTT.

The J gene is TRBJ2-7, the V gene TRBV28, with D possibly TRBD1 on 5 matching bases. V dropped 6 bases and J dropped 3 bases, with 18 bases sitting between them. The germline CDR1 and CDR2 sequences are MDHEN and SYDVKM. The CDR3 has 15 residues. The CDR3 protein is CASRYTGTASYEQYF. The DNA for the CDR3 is TGTGCCAGCAGATACACAGGTACAGCGAGCTACGAGCAGTACTTC.

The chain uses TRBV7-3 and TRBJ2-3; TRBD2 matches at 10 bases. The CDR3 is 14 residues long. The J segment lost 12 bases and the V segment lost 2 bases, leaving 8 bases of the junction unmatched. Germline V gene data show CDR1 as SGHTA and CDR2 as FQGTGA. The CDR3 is CASSLPSGSPIQYF. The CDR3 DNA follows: TGTGCCAGCAGCTTACCTAGCGGGAGTCCTATCCAGTATTTT.

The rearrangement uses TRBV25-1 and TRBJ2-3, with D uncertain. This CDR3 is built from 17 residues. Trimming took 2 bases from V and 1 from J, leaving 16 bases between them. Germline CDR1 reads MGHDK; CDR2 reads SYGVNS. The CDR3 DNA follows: TGTGCCAGCAGTGAAAACGCAAAGATATTGGGCACAGATACGCAGTATTTT. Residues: CASSENAKILGTDTQYF.

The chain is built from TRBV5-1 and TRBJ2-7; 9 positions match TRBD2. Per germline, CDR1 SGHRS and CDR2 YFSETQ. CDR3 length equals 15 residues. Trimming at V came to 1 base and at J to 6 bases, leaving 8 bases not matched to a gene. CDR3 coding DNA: TGCGCCAGCAGCTTGAGCGCGGGAGGGCCCCTCGAGCAGTACTTC. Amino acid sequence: CASSLSAGGPLEQYF.

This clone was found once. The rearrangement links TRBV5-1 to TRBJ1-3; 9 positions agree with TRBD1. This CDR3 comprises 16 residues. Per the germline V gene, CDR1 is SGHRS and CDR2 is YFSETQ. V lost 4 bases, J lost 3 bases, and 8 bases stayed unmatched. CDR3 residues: CASSKGQGVLGNTIYF. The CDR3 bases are TGCGCCAGCAGCAAGGGACAGGGCGTCCTTGGAAACACCATATATTTT.

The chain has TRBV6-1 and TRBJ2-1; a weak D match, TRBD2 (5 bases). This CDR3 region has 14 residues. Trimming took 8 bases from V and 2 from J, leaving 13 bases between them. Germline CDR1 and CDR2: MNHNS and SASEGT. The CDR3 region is CASRTDFPYNEQFF. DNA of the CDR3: TGTGCCAGCCGGACTGACTTTCCCTACAATGAGCAGTTCTTC.

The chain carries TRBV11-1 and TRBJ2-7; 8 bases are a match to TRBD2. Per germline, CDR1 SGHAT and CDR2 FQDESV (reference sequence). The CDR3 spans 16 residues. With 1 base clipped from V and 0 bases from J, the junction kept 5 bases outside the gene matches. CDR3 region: CASSLVAGTNSYEQYF. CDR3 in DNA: TGTGCCAGCAGCTTAGTAGCGGGGACTAACTCCTACGAGCAGTACTTC.

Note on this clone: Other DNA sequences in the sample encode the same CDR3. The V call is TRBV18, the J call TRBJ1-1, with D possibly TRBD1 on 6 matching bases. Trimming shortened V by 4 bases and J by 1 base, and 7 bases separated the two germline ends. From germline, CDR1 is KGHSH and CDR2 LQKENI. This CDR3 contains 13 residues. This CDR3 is CASSLDRNTEAFF. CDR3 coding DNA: TGTGCCAGCTCACTGGACAGGAACACTGAAGCTTTCTTT.